The TCR beta chain under discussion was sequenced for a study of cytomegalovirus exposure and HLA in healthy donors. Vbeta (60) and Jbeta (13) primers were used in the PCR. Some clones are missing from TCRdb's copy, which holds only in-frame ones; the method was immunoSEQ multiplex PCR. The data hold around 150,000 clones, with 65% to 90% observed a single time. The CDR3 consists of 14 residues. Germline V gene data show CDR1 as SGHVS and CDR2 as FNYEAQ. V shed 5 bases, J shed 5 bases, and the junction held 6 bases outside the gene matches. The chain carries TRBV7-6 and TRBJ1-5, with 7 bases that match TRBD1. Sequenced input: PBMCs. The TCR sequence derives from a woman between 18 and 29 years old in good health and CMV-seronegative. CDR3 bases: TGTGCCAGCAGCGCAGGGGGAGAAGATCAGCCCCAGCATTTT. As protein: CASSAGGEDQPQHF.